This T cell receptor (beta chain) was retrieved from a study of regulatory T cells in long-lasting Graves disease. Study-wide findings and caveats: Persistent disease showed a preference for TRBV28, TRBJ1-2 and TRBJ2-5.

This clonotype was seen repeatedly, ten times or more. Its antigen is currently unknown. Construction of TCR beta libraries relied on iRepertoire HTBI primers and on Arm-PCR targeting CDR3 regions. TCRdb re-analysed the multiplex PCR reads in MiXCR, keeping a single row per CDR3 protein. The sample gives around 460,000 distinct CDR3 sequences, roughly 23% of which show up once; 13% is in the top ten. The germline V and J ends were trimmed by 3 bases and 1 base, with 9 bases remaining between them. The CDR3 is made up of 14 amino acids. Time point indicated: persistent/refractory GD, antithyroid drugs over 5 years with positive TRAb. The TCR library used RNA extracted from PBMCs.

This specimen consisted of peripheral blood mononuclear cells (PBMCs), obtained when the disease was refractory, from a patient treated with antithyroid drugs. The TCR originated in a female donor with Graves disease. The J gene is TRBJ2-5, the V gene TRBV12-3 or TRBV12-4; possibly TRBD1 for D (5 bases). CDR3 DNA sequence: TGTGCCAGCAGTTTTTCCAGGGCCCAAGAGACCCAGTACTTC. It codes for CASSFSRAQETQYF.